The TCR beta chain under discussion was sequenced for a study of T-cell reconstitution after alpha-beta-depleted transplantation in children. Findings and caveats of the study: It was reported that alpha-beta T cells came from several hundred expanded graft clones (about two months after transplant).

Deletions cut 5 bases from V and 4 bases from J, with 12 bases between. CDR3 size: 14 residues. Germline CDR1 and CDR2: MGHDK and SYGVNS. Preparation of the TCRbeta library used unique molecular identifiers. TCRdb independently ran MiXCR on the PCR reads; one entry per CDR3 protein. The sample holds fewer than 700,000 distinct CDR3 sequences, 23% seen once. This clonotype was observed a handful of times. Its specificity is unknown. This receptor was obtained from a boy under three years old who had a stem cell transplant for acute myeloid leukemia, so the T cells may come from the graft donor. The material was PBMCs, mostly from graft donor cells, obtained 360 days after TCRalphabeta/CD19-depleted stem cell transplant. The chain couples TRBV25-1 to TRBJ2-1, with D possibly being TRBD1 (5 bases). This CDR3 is CASSREQDYNEQFF. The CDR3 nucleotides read TGTGCCAGCAGTAGGGAACAGGATTACAATGAGCAGTTCTTC.